Shown below are 15 T cell receptor beta chains from a single sample sequenced in a study of T-cell reconstitution after alpha-beta-depleted transplantation in children. The TCRbeta library incorporated unique molecular identifiers. MiXCR, applied by TCRdb to the PCR reads, yields one record per CDR3 protein. The table shows hundreds of thousands of distinct CDR3 sequences, with 23% occurring only once. The sample in question was PBMCs, mostly from graft donor cells, obtained 360 days after TCRalphabeta/CD19-depleted stem cell transplant. These receptors came from a boy less than two years old who had a stem cell transplant for acute myeloid leukemia, so the T cells may come from the graft donor.

This clonotype was seen more than once but under ten times. The CDR3 nucleotides are TGTGCCGCGGGGCCCCAACCCCTCACAGATACGCAGTATTTT. As protein: CAAGPQPLTDTQYF. The V call is TRBV11-2, the J call TRBJ2-3; a possible D gene is TRBD2 (6 bases). Trimming left V 11 bases short and J 2 bases short, with 17 bases between. This CDR3 spans 14 amino acids. CDR1 and CDR2 from the germline V gene are SGHAT and FQNNGV.

The table lists this clonotype with a few counts. V and J are TRBV20-1 and TRBJ2-5, with 8 bases that match TRBD1. Germline loops: CDR1 DFQATT, CDR2 SNEGSKA (reference sequence). V dropped 8 bases and J dropped 2; count of bases not matched to a gene: 7. CDR3 length: 13 residues. In DNA form, the CDR3 reads TGCAGTCCGAAACAGGGGGGACAAGAGACCCAGTACTTC. Translated: CSPKQGGQETQYF.

The V and J genes are TRBV6-1 and TRBJ2-1; 10 nucleotides align to TRBD2. The trim removed 5 bases at V and 6 bases at J, leaving 10 bases unmatched. The CDR3 runs 16 residues. The germline CDR1 and CDR2 sequences are MNHNS and SASEGT. In nucleotides, the CDR3 is TGTGCCAGCAGTCCCCGGGCTAGCGGGGGTAGCAATGAGCAGTTCTTC. Residues: CASSPRASGGSNEQFF.

The chain joins TRBV6-5 to TRBJ2-3; the D is unclear. Germline values: CDR1 MNHEY, CDR2 SVGAGI. The germline V and J ends were trimmed by 0 bases and 7 bases, with 8 bases remaining between them. The CDR3 sequence is 13 residues long. The CDR3 coding sequence is TGTGCCAGCAGTTACTCGAGATCCAATACGCAGTATTTT. Its protein is CASSYSRSNTQYF.

The chain links TRBV20-1 to TRBJ1-1, with D maybe TRBD1 (6 bases). Germline values: CDR1 DFQATT, CDR2 SNEGSKA (reference sequence). Deletions cut 3 bases from V and 5 bases from J, with 19 bases between. This CDR3 comprises 15 residues. The CDR3 DNA sequence: TGCAGTGCTAGCAGGGGCTCAGTTCTGTTTACTGAAGCTTTCTTT. Translating gives CSASRGSVLFTEAFF.

This clonotype has a handful of counts. J is TRBJ1-2 and V is TRBV6-1; D is ambiguous. Germline CDR1 and CDR2: MNHNS and SASEGT. V was clipped by 6 bases and J by 4 bases, with 12 bases between them. The CDR3 extends over 13 amino acids. CDR3 region: CASRSDGGYGYTF. CDR3 coding DNA: TGTGCCAGCAGGTCGGACGGCGGCTATGGCTACACCTTC.

This chain links TRBV18 with TRBJ2-2; TRBD1 or TRBD2 may be the D gene (5 bases each). V was pared by 0 bases and J by 7 bases, with 12 bases between. Germline V CDR1 and CDR2: KGHSH, LQKENI. This CDR3 contains 15 residues. The CDR3 DNA sequence: TGTGCCAGCTCACCACCGCAGGGAGTAGGCGGGGAGCTGTTTTTT. Its translation: CASSPPQGVGGELFF.

At least ten counts were recorded for this clonotype. The V gene is TRBV20-1, the J gene TRBJ1-1; TRBD1 agrees at 7 bases. The CDR3 runs 14 residues. Germline-derived CDR1 and CDR2 are DFQATT and SNEGSKA (reference sequence). Trimming cost V 5 bases and J 8 bases; bases outside gene matches: 14. The CDR3 bases are TGCAGTGCTCCTCCGACAGGGACAACAGAAGAAGCTTTCTTT. Translated, it gives CSAPPTGTTEEAFF.

The chain carries TRBV29-1 and TRBJ2-2, with D hard to call. Germline assignment: CDR1 SQVTM and CDR2 ANQGSEA. V was shortened by 3 bases and J by 5 bases, with 4 bases between the two germline ends. This CDR3 region has 11 residues. CDR3 in amino acids: CSVELTGELFF. The CDR3 coding sequence is TGCAGCGTTGAGCTAACCGGGGAGCTGTTTTTT.

This clonotype showed up just a few times. J is TRBJ2-1 and V is TRBV28; D might be TRBD1 (5 bases). The CDR3 extends over 17 amino acids. V lost 3 bases to trimming and J lost 8 bases, with 23 bases between them. Germline loops: CDR1 MDHEN, CDR2 SYDVKM. The CDR3 loop reads CASSFPRLRGTFDEQFF. The CDR3 DNA reads TGTGCCAGCAGTTTTCCCCGTTTAAGGGGTACGTTCGATGAGCAGTTCTTC.

The chain is built from TRBV24-1 and TRBJ2-3, with 7 bases lining up with TRBD1. Trimming at V came to 9 bases and at J to 1 base, leaving 12 bases not matched to a gene. Germline loops: CDR1 KGHDR, CDR2 SFDVKD. This CDR3 is built from 16 residues. Written as DNA, the CDR3 is TGTGCCACCGGGGACAGTGGACGTCTGGGCACAGATACGCAGTATTTT. Protein product: CATGDSGRLGTDTQYF.

The sample holds a few counts of this clonotype. The rearrangement links TRBV20-1 to TRBJ2-7, with 7 bases fitting TRBD2. The CDR3 sequence is 15 residues long. Germline loops: CDR1 DFQATT, CDR2 SNEGSKA (reference sequence). Trimming took 1 base from V and 2 from J; bases not matched to a gene: 8. This chain's CDR3 is CSARGSSGTTYEQYV. The CDR3, as DNA: TGCAGTGCTAGAGGGTCTAGCGGAACCACCTACGAGCAGTACGTC.

The J gene is TRBJ2-2, the V gene TRBV6-5; a weak D match, TRBD2 (6 bases). Germline V lookup: CDR1 MNHEY, CDR2 SVGAGI. The length of the CDR3 is 15 residues. V was pared by 4 bases and J by 7 bases, with 16 bases between. The DNA for the CDR3 is TGTGCCAGCAGTTGGGGTGTGAGGAGGGACGGGGAGCTGTTTTTT. Its translation: CASSWGVRRDGELFF.

This clonotype was counted between two and nine times. This chain joins TRBV21-1 and TRBJ2-7; the listed D gene, TRBD1, was not tested against the DNA. TRBV21-1 is flagged as a pseudogene. The CDR3 sequence is 14 residues long. The CDR3 loop is CASSKRDRAYEQYV. As DNA, the CDR3 is TGTGCCAGCAGCAAACGGGACAGGGCCTACGAGCAGTACGTC.

This clonotype was seen many times. This chain links TRBV10-3 with TRBJ2-5; D ambiguous. CDR3 length: 13 residues. V was pared by 4 bases and J by 2 bases, with 8 bases between. CDR1 is ENHRY, CDR2 SYGVKD, per germline. The CDR3 spells CAISGAAQETQYF. In DNA, the CDR3 is TGTGCCATCAGTGGGGCGGCACAAGAGACCCAGTACTTC.